This T cell receptor (beta chain) was recorded in a study of regulatory T cells in long-lasting Graves disease. Time point here: newly diagnosed GD, antithyroid drugs for less than 3 months. The TCR library was prepared using RNA isolated from PBMCs. CDR3 regions were amplified by Arm-PCR using iRepertoire HTBI primers to build TCR beta libraries. Each CDR3 protein is one row after TCRdb ran MiXCR on the multiplex PCR reads. The table records more than 450,000 distinct CDR3 sequences, more than 10% of them present only once. The CDR3 contains 15 residues. The trim removed 0 bases at V and 2 bases at J, leaving 3 bases unmatched. Germline V gene data show CDR1 as SGDLS and CDR2 as YYNGEE. This clonotype was counted many times. This sample also appeared in a second study, on T cells in Graves' hyperthyroidism and ophthalmopathy. Per that paper: The definition of stable Graves' hyperthyroidism was no ophthalmopathy progression within 18 months. A set of HTBI primers served as the primers for a first-round RT-PCR of the TCR CDR3.

The chain uses TRBV9 and TRBJ2-7; TRBD2 matches 9 bases. The source was peripheral blood mononuclear cells (PBMCs), collected at new diagnosis, from a patient treated with antithyroid drugs. The receptor was isolated from a woman aged 25 to 39 with Graves disease. The CDR3, as DNA: TGTGCCAGCAGCGTAGCTAGCGGGATCACCTACGAGCAGTACTTC. Encoded protein: CASSVASGITYEQYF.